The 21 T cell receptor beta chains below were found in one sample sequenced in a study of cytomegalovirus exposure and HLA in healthy donors. Primers for the PCR totalled 60 Vbeta and 13 Jbeta. Sequenced by immunoSEQ multiplex PCR; TCRdb stores in-frame clones only, minus some. The sample data list 100,000 to 150,000 clones. The sequenced sample was PBMCs. These receptors were obtained from a man under 40 in good health and CMV-seronegative.

The chain carries TRBV18 and TRBJ1-3; 10 bases agree with TRBD1. Germline-derived CDR1 and CDR2 are KGHSH and LQKENI. Trimming took 3 bases from V and 2 from J; bases not matched to a gene: 7. The CDR3 runs to 17 residues. CDR3 sequence: CASSPTTDRGPGNTIYF. CDR3 DNA: TGTGCCAGCTCACCTACTACCGACAGGGGGCCTGGAAACACCATATATTTT.

The J gene is TRBJ1-1, the V gene TRBV6-5, with TRBD1 as a possible D gene (5 bases). Trimming took 2 bases from V and 1 from J, leaving 8 bases between them. Germline lookup yields CDR1 MNHEY and CDR2 SVGAGI. This CDR3 has 14 residues. CDR3 sequence reads: CASSYEQANTEAFF. CDR3 bases: TGTGCCAGCAGTTACGAACAGGCGAACACTGAAGCTTTCTTT.

This sequence joins TRBV27 and TRBJ2-1; 11 positions agree with TRBD2. Germline assignment: CDR1 MNHEY and CDR2 SMNVEV (reference sequence). This CDR3 contains 14 residues. J lost 3 bases, V lost 10 bases, and 5 bases had no gene match. CDR3 in amino acids: CATQTSGDYNEQFF. CDR3 nucleotide sequence: TGTGCCACCCAGACTAGCGGGGACTACAATGAGCAGTTCTTC.

The chain is built from TRBV14 and TRBJ2-5; D may be TRBD2 (5 bases). This CDR3 is 17 amino acids long. V was trimmed by 2 bases and J by 3 bases, leaving 19 bases between them. Germline V gene data show CDR1 as SGHDN and CDR2 as FVKESK. CDR3 in amino acids: CASSQPMIARQEETQYF. The CDR3 coding sequence is TGTGCCAGCAGCCAACCAATGATAGCGCGACAAGAAGAGACCCAGTACTTC.

V and J are TRBV21-1 and TRBJ1-6; TRBD1, the table's D call, was not compared with the DNA. TRBV21-1 is a known pseudogene. The CDR3 spans 17 residues. The CDR3 region has the DNA TGTGCCAGCACCTTGGACAGGGCCCACTCCTATAATTCACCCCTCCACTTT. This sequence encodes CASTLDRAHSYNSPLHF.

The rearrangement links TRBV7-2 to TRBJ1-5, with TRBD1 identical over 8 bases. Germline assignment: CDR1 SGHTA and CDR2 FQGNSA. The CDR3 sequence is 16 residues long. The V segment lost 6 bases and the J segment 5 bases; nucleotides outside the gene matches: 12. The CDR3 sequence: CASSTGGIDRHQPQHF. The CDR3 DNA reads as TGTGCCAGCAGTACAGGGGGGATTGACAGGCATCAGCCCCAGCATTTT.

V and J are TRBV7-3 and TRBJ2-2; 9 nucleotides agree with TRBD1. After removal of 6 bases from V and 1 base from J, the junction contained 6 bases not matched to a gene. The CDR3 covers 16 residues. The V gene's germline CDR1 is SGHTA and CDR2 FQGTGA. CDR3 DNA: TGTGCCAGCAGTCTACCGGGACAGGGGAACACCGGGGAGCTGTTTTTT. This sequence encodes CASSLPGQGNTGELFF.

V gene TRBV6-8 combines with J gene TRBJ1-1; 8 positions match TRBD1. Unmatched junction bases numbered 3, after V lost 5 bases and J lost 1 base. The CDR3 has 14 residues. Germline CDR1 reads MNHGY; CDR2 reads SAAAGT. The CDR3 sequence is CASSAGTGNTEAFF. CDR3 nucleotide sequence: TGTGCCAGCAGTGCCGGGACAGGGAACACTGAAGCTTTCTTT.

This chain joins TRBV15 and TRBJ2-5; TRBD1 aligns across 9 bases. Germline CDR1 and CDR2: LNHNV and YYDKDF (reference sequence). The CDR3 is made up of 15 amino acids. V lost 3 bases to trimming and J lost 5 bases; unmatched junction nucleotides: 7. The CDR3 region is CATSRDLTGGETQYF. CDR3 sequence (DNA): TGTGCCACCAGCAGGGACTTGACAGGGGGGGAGACCCAGTACTTC. The full variable domain, rest sourced from reference TRBV15 and TRBJ2-5, is DAMVIQNPRYQVTQFGKPVTLSCSQTLNHNVMYWYQQKSSQAPKLLFHYYDKDFNNEADTPDNFQSRRPNTSFCFLDIRSPGLGDTAMYLCATSRDLTGGETQYFGPGTRLLVL.

V usage is TRBV28 and J usage is TRBJ1-1; D not resolved. The length of the CDR3 is 15 residues. Trimming pared 10 bases from V and 0 bases from J, leaving 18 bases between. Germline V gives CDR1 MDHEN, CDR2 SYDVKM. CDR3 amino acids: CATKGSTGMNTEAFF. The CDR3 region has the DNA TGTGCCACCAAAGGATCGACGGGAATGAACACTGAAGCTTTCTTT. Filled out from reference TRBV28 and TRBJ1-1, the complete variable domain reads DVKVTQSSRYLVKRTGEKVFLECVQDMDHENMFWYRQDPGLGLRLIYFSYDVKMKEKGDIPEGYSVSREKKERFSLILESASTNQTSMYLCATKGSTGMNTEAFFGQGTRLTVV.

This chain uses TRBV29-1 with TRBJ2-7, with 7 bases that match TRBD1. V was clipped by 6 bases and J by 3 bases; unmatched bases: 8. CDR3 length: 13 amino acids. Germline V CDR1 and CDR2: SQVTM, ANQGSEA. The CDR3 loop reads CSVAGQAHYEQYF. CDR3 in DNA: TGCAGCGTGGCCGGACAGGCCCACTACGAGCAGTACTTC.

The rearrangement joins TRBV28 to TRBJ2-7, with 11 nucleotides matching TRBD1. Germline V gene lookup returns CDR1 MDHEN and CDR2 SYDVKM. V dropped 5 bases and J dropped 11; count of bases not matched to a gene: 29. The CDR3 length is 20 residues. This CDR3 is CASSPITFPGGTGGLRMEYF. CDR3 bases: TGTGCCAGCAGTCCTATTACCTTCCCCGGCGGGACAGGGGGTCTACGAATGGAGTACTTC.

This chain connects TRBV7-9 to TRBJ2-5; D call uncertain. This CDR3 region has 17 residues. V dropped 5 bases and J dropped 5 bases, with 24 bases sitting between them. CDR1 is SEHNR and CDR2 is FQNEAQ in the germline V gene (reference sequence). The CDR3 DNA sequence: TGTGCCAGCAGCCAAGATCACCGACGGGTCCCCTCGGAGACCCAGTACTTC. It encodes CASSQDHRRVPSETQYF.

The chain links TRBV30 to TRBJ1-5; 10 nucleotides agree with TRBD1. Germline trimming cut 5 bases from V and 4 bases from J; bases unmatched to any gene: 5. Germline CDR1 reads GTSNPN; CDR2 reads SVGIG (reference sequence). The CDR3 is 14 residues long. In DNA form, the CDR3 reads TGTGCCTGGGGGACAGGGGCCCGTAATCAGCCCCAGCATTTT. Amino acid sequence: CAWGTGARNQPQHF.

The V and J genes are TRBV25-1 and TRBJ2-7, with 7 bases identical to TRBD1. V gave up 4 bases and J gave up 3 bases; unmatched junction bases: 6. The CDR3 has 14 residues. Germline values: CDR1 MGHDK, CDR2 SYGVNS. CDR3 nucleotides: TGTGCCAGCAGTGGGGACAGCCCCTACTACGAGCAGTACTTC. The encoded protein is CASSGDSPYYEQYF.

The chain recombines TRBV2 with TRBJ1-2, with TRBD1 as a possible D gene (6 bases). V lost 3 bases and J 5 bases, leaving 16 bases between the germline ends. CDR1 and CDR2 from the germline V gene are SNHLY and FYNNEI. The CDR3 has 15 residues. As DNA, the CDR3 is TGTGCCAGCAGTGAGGGGAACAGGGTGGGGTATGGCTACACCTTC. Its translation: CASSEGNRVGYGYTF.

Comment on this clone: One junction end disagrees with the germline gene, perhaps due to a read error. V gene TRBV5-1 combines with J gene TRBJ1-2, with 8 nucleotides matching TRBD1. CDR1 and CDR2 (germline): SGHRS, YFSETQ. The CDR3 has 11 amino acids. CDR3 sequence: CASSPGQGFTF. The CDR3, as DNA: TGCGCCAGCAGCCCCGGACAGGGCTTCACCTTC.

V gene TRBV18 combines with J gene TRBJ1-1, with D possibly matching TRBD1 (6 bases). V lost 3 bases, J lost 2 bases, and 19 bases lay in between. CDR1 and CDR2 from the germline V gene are KGHSH and LQKENI. The CDR3 is made up of 17 amino acids. CDR3 in DNA: TGTGCCAGCTCACCTCAACGCCGGGACACAAGAAACACTGAAGCTTTCTTT. As protein: CASSPQRRDTRNTEAFF.

The V call is TRBV7-2, the J call TRBJ2-3; D might be TRBD1 (6 bases). Trimming stripped 2 bases from V and 6 bases from J, with 9 bases between. CDR3 length: 13 amino acids. The germline CDR1 and CDR2 sequences are SGHTA and FQGNSA. The CDR3 here is CASSLQGYDTQYF. In DNA form, the CDR3 reads TGTGCCAGCAGCTTACAGGGGTACGATACGCAGTATTTT.

The V gene is TRBV5-1, the J gene TRBJ2-2; 10 nucleotides line up with TRBD2. V trimming: 4 bases; J trimming: 5 bases; junction bases outside the gene matches: 5. Looked up from germline, CDR1 is SGHRS and CDR2 is YFSETQ. This CDR3 has 15 amino acids. CDR3 region: CASSRSGGRTGELFF. The CDR3 region has the DNA TGCGCCAGCAGCCGTAGCGGGGGGAGGACCGGGGAGCTGTTTTTT.

The chain couples TRBV6-5 to TRBJ1-2; D is uncertain. This CDR3 contains 14 residues. The germline gives CDR1 MNHEY, CDR2 SVGAGI. V was cut by 6 bases and J by 1 base, with 12 bases left in between. The CDR3 DNA follows: TGTGCCAGCAGCCGGGAGGGTTTTAACTATGGCTACACCTTC. It yields the protein CASSREGFNYGYTF.